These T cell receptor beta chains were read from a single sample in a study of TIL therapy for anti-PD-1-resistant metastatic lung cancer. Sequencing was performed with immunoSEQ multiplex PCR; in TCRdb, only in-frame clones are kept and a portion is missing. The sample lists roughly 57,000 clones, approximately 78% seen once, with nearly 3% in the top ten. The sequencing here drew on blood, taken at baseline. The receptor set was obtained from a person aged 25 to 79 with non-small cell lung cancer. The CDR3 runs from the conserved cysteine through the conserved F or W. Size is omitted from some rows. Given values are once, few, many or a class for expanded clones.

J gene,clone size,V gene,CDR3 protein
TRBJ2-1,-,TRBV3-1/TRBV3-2,CASSARDRGLYNEQFF
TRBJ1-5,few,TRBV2,CASSTGQLSNQPQHF
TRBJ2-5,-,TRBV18,CASSKRQREETQYF
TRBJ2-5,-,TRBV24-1,CATSDAGGRQETQYF
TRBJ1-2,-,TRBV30,CAWSEASTGSNGYTF
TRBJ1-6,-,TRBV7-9,CASSRDSFALHF
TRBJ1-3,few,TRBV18,CASSQVGHSGNTIYF
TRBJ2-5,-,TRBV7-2,CASSFRQIAGGQETQYF
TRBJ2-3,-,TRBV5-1,CASAQRGRGTDTQYF
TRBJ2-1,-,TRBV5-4,CASSQLALSTGEQFF
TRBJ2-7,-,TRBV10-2,CASSDNRVKLEQYF
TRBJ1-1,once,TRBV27,CASSLTGAGPEAFF
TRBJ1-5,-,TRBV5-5,CASSLDSLNQPQHF
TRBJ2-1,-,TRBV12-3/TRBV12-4,CASSLGGKQFF
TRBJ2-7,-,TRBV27,CASSLRQTVDRGRNEQYF
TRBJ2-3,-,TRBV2,CASSEQGAHTDTQYF
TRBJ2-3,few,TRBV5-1,CASSSLSGRADTQYF
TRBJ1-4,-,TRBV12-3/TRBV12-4,CASSVNEKLFF
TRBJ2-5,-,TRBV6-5,CASSYSSLGETQYF
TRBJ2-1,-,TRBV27,CATGRAGSSYNEQFF
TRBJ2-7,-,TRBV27,CASSWTSGRDEQYF
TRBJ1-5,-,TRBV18,CASSPLGGNQPQHF
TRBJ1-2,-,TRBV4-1,CASSQDLAGYYGYTF
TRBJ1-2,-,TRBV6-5,CASSWGAGYTF
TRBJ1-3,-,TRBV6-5,CASRPDISSGNTIYF
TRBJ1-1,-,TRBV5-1,CASSKGTGGTEAFF
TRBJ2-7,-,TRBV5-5,CASGVPFYEQYF
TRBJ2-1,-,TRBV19,CASRRTSGSSYNEQFF
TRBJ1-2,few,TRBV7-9,CASSPPGRLYGYTF
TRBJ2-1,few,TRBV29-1,CSVEGQGDEQFF
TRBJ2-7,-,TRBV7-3,CASSLTPGREQYF
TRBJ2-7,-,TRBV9,CASSVLGEKAYEQYF
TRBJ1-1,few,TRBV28,CASSLFIGADTEAFF
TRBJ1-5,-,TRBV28,CASSSGTRGSNQPQHF
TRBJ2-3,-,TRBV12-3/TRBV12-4,CASSPGANTQYF
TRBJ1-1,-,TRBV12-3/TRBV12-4,CASTLVGYTEAFF
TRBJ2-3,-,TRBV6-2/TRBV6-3,CASSGGTSGSLDTQYF
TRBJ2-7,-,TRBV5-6,CASSPRLAGTSKQYF
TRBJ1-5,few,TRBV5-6,CASSLERVGQPQHF
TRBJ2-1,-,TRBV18,CASLAGNLRPNEQFF
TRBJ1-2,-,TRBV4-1,CASSQEAGTGGPSRVYTF
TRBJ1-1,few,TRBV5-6,CASSWGKGWTEAFF
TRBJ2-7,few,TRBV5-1,CASSSQGGAYEQYF
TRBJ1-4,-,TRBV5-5,CATGPPGIEKLFF
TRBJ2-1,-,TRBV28,CASRKTSGGYNEQFF
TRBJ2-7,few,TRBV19,CASSRAGTSYEQYF
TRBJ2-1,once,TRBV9,CASSVVGDEQFF